This TCR beta chain came from a study of T-cell reconstitution after alpha-beta-depleted transplantation in children. Preparation of the TCRbeta library involved a method that used unique molecular identifiers. TCRdb ran MiXCR on the PCR reads and lists one entry per CDR3 protein. In the table there are roughly 160,000 distinct CDR3 sequences, over 8.5% of which are singletons. Ten or more counts support this clonotype. Its antigen remains unknown. Study-level points and caveats: Several hundred rapidly expanded clones from non-depleted graft cells reportedly supplied alpha-beta T cells about two months post-transplant.

Specimen: PBMCs, collected before TCRalphabeta/CD19-depleted stem cell transplant. The receptor's source is a boy aged 2 to 9 with acute myeloid leukemia, due to receive a stem cell transplant.

CDR3 sequence: CASSESLLDTQYF. In DNA, the CDR3 is TGTGCCAGCAGCGAAAGTTTATTAGATACGCAGTATTTT. V gene TRBV9 combines with J gene TRBJ2-3, with D unresolved. This CDR3 comprises 13 residues. Germline lookup yields CDR1 SGDLS and CDR2 YYNGEE. The V end was cut by 3 bases, the J end by 5 bases, with 10 bases between.